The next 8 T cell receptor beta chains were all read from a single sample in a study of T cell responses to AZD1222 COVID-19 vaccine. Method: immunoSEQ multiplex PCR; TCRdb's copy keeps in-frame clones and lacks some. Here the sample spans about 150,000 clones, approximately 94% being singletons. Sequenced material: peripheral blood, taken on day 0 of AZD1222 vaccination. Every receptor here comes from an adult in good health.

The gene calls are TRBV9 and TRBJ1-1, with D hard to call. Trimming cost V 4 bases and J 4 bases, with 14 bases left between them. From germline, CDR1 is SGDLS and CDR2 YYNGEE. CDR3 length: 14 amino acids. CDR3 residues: CASSPQPRGTEAFF. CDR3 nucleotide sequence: TGTGCCAGCAGCCCTCAACCTCGGGGCACTGAAGCTTTCTTT.

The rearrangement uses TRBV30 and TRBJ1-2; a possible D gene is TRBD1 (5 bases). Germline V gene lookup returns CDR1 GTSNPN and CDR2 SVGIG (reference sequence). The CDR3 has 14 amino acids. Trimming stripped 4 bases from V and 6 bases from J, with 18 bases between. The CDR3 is CAWTTPAGSNGYTF. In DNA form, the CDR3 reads TGTGCCTGGACCACCCCGGCAGGGTCTAATGGCTACACCTTC.

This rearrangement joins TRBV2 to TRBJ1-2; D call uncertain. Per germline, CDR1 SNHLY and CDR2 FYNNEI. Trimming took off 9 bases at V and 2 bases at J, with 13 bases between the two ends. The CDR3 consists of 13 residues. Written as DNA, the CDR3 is TGTGCCAGTTGGATTGACGGGAACTATGGCTACACCTTC. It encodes CASWIDGNYGYTF.

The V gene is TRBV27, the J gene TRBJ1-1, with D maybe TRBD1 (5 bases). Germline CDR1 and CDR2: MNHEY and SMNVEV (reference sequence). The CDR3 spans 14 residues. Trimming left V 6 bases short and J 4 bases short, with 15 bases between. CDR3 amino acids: CASSPSRGVTEAFF. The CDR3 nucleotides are TGTGCCAGCAGCCCCTCTCGGGGCGTCACTGAAGCTTTCTTT.

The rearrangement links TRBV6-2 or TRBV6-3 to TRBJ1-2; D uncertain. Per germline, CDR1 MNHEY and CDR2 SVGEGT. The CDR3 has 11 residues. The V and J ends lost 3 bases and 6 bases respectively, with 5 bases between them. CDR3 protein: CASSYGDGYTF. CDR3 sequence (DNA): TGTGCCAGCAGTTATGGCGATGGCTACACCTTC.

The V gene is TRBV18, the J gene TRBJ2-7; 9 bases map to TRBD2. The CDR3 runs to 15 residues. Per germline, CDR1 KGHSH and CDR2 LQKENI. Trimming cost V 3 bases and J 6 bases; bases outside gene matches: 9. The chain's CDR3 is CASSPLPASGAEQYF. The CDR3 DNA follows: TGTGCCAGCTCACCCCTTCCGGCTAGCGGGGCCGAGCAGTACTTC.

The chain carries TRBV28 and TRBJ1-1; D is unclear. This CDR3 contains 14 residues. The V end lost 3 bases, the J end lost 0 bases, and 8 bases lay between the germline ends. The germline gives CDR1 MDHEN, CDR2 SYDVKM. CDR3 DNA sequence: TGTGCCAGCAGTTTGGGATCGTTGAACACTGAAGCTTTCTTT. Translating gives CASSLGSLNTEAFF.

The CDR3 protein is CASSEARDQPQHF. CDR3 coding DNA: TGTGCCAGCAGTGAAGCGCGTGATCAGCCCCAGCATTTT. The chain couples TRBV2 to TRBJ1-5; no definite D call. The germline V and J ends were trimmed by 0 bases and 5 bases, with 5 bases remaining between them. The length of the CDR3 is 13 residues. Germline V gene lookup returns CDR1 SNHLY and CDR2 FYNNEI. The whole variable domain, remainder taken from reference TRBV2 and TRBJ1-5, is EPEVTQTPSHQVTQMGQEVILRCVPISNHLYFYWYRQILGQKVEFLVSFYNNEISEKSEIFDDQFSVERPDGSNFTLKIRSTKLEDSAMYFCASSEARDQPQHFGDGTRLSIL.